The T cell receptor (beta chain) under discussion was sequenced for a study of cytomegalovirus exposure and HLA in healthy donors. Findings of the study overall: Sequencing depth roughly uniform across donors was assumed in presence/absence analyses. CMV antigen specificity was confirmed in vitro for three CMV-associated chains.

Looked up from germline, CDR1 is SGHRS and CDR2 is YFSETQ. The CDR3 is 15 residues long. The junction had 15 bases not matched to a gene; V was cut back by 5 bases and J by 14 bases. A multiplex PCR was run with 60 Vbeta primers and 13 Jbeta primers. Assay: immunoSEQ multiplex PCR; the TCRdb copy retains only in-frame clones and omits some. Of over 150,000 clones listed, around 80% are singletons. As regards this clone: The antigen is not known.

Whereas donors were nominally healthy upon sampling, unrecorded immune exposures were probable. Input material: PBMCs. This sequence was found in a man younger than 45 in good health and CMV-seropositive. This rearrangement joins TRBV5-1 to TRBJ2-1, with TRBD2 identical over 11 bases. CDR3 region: CASRPQTSGALSEFF. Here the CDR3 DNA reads TGCGCCAGCAGACCTCAGACTAGCGGGGCTTTGTCGGAGTTCTTC.